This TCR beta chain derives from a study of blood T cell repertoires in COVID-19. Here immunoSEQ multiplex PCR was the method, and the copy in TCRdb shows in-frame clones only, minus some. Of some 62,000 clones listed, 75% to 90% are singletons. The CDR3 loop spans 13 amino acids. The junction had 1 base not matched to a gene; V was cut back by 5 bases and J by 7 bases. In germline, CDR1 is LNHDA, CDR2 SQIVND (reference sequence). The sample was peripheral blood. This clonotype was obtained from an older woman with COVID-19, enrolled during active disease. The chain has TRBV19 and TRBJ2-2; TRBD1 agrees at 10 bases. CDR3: CASSDRGRGELFF. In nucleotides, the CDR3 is TGTGCCAGTAGTGACAGGGGGCGCGGGGAGCTGTTTTTT.